What follows are 21 T cell receptor beta chains derived from one specimen sequenced in a study of blood T cell repertoires in COVID-19. Data came from immunoSEQ multiplex PCR; TCRdb stores just in-frame clones and leaves some out. The repertoire holds 250,000 to 350,000 clones, with 70% to 90% as singletons. The sequenced sample was peripheral blood. The receptors here all came from a woman in her forties or fifties with COVID-19, enrolled during active disease.

V gene TRBV3-1 (or the pseudogene TRBV3-2) combines with J gene TRBJ1-3; the D gene is possibly TRBD1 (6 bases). The germline CDR1 and CDR2 sequences are LGHDT and YNNKEL (reference sequence). The CDR3 extends over 14 amino acids. V was shortened by 0 bases and J by 4 bases, with 7 bases between the two germline ends. The CDR3: CASSQDRGGNTIYF. Here the CDR3 DNA reads TGTGCCAGCAGCCAAGACAGGGGCGGAAACACCATATATTTT.

The J gene is TRBJ2-5, the V gene TRBV24-1; TRBD2 matches 13 bases. V shed 2 bases, J shed 0 bases, and the junction held 2 bases outside the gene matches. The CDR3 loop spans 17 amino acids. CDR1 and CDR2 (germline): KGHDR, SFDVKD. The CDR3 bases are TGTGCCACCAGTGATTCTGGACTAGCGGGAGACCAAGAGACCCAGTACTTC. Protein: CATSDSGLAGDQETQYF.

The chain joins TRBV6-5 to TRBJ2-7; 7 positions match TRBD1. The V gene's germline CDR1 is MNHEY and CDR2 SVGAGI. The CDR3 is 12 residues long. V dropped 8 bases and J dropped 5; count of bases not matched to a gene: 6. The CDR3 DNA sequence: TGTGCCAGCGTACGGGACAGCCACGAGCAGTACTTC. This translates into CASVRDSHEQYF.

This chain links TRBV6-5 with TRBJ2-3; D perhaps matches TRBD1 (5 bases). Trimming took 5 bases from V and 2 from J, leaving 11 bases between them. CDR3 length: 14 amino acids. Germline-derived CDR1 and CDR2 are MNHEY and SVGAGI. The chain's CDR3 is CASSPSGITDTQYF. CDR3 coding DNA: TGTGCCAGCAGTCCTTCAGGGATCACAGATACGCAGTATTTT.

V usage is TRBV18 and J usage is TRBJ1-2; 7 nucleotides line up with TRBD1. V dropped 4 bases and J dropped 5; count of bases not matched to a gene: 22. CDR1 and CDR2 (germline): KGHSH, LQKENI. The CDR3 is made up of 19 amino acids. As DNA, the CDR3 is TGTGCCAGCTCACTAGGATGGGGGCGTACCCGGACAGGAAATTATGGCTACACCTTC. The encoded protein is CASSLGWGRTRTGNYGYTF.

The CDR3, as DNA: TGTGCCAGCAGTCTAGCGGGAGGGTTCGGGGAGCTGTTTTTT. Its translation: CASSLAGGFGELFF. The chain joins TRBV2 to TRBJ2-2; 12 bases are a match to TRBD2. J gave up 7 bases and V 5 bases, and 2 bases lay outside the gene matches. CDR1 SNHLY and CDR2 FYNNEI come from the germline V gene. The CDR3 covers 14 residues.

The sample holds a few counts of this clone. This chain uses TRBV6-2 or TRBV6-3 with TRBJ2-1, with 7 bases that match TRBD2. V lost 0 bases and J lost 0; bases outside the gene matches: 11. There are 19 residues in the CDR3. Germline CDR1 and CDR2: MNHEY and SVGEGT. DNA of the CDR3: TGTGCCAGCAGTTACTCGGGCCTTTACGGCGGGAGCTCCTACAATGAGCAGTTCTTC. It translates to CASSYSGLYGGSSYNEQFF.

Here the CDR3 reads CASSKLAGGRTDTQYF. The CDR3 DNA sequence: TGTGCCAGCAGCAAACTAGCGGGAGGTCGCACAGATACGCAGTATTTT. The chain is built from TRBV11-3 and TRBJ2-3; 12 nucleotides match TRBD2. Per the germline V gene, CDR1 is SGHNT and CDR2 is YENEEA. The trim removed 5 bases at V and 1 base at J, leaving 4 bases unmatched. The CDR3 sequence is 16 residues long. Supplemented by reference TRBV11-3 and TRBJ2-3, the full variable domain reads EAGVVQSPRYKIIEKKQPVAFWCNPISGHNTLYWYLQNLGQGPELLIRYENEEAVDDSQLPKDRFSAERLKGVDSTLKIQPAELGDSAVYLCASSKLAGGRTDTQYFGPGTRLTVL.

The chain links TRBV20-1 to TRBJ1-1, with D unresolved. The CDR3 consists of 10 residues. V was shortened by 3 bases and J by 4 bases, with 3 bases between the two germline ends. Germline-derived CDR1 and CDR2 are DFQATT and SNEGSKA (reference sequence). This chain's CDR3 is CSASGTEAFF. The CDR3 DNA sequence: TGCAGTGCTAGCGGCACTGAAGCTTTCTTT.

The chain joins TRBV5-6 to TRBJ2-1, with D tentatively TRBD2 (5 bases). V shed 4 bases and J shed 8 bases, with 16 bases lying between them. Germline V CDR1 and CDR2: SGHDT, YYEEEE. This CDR3 spans 14 amino acids. The chain's CDR3 is CASSLSGGGDEQFF. The CDR3 coding sequence is TGTGCCAGCAGCCTAAGCGGAGGTGGGGATGAGCAGTTCTTC.

The V gene is TRBV7-2, the J gene TRBJ1-1; a weak D match, TRBD1 (5 bases). Trimming took off 6 bases at V and 3 bases at J, with 14 bases between the two ends. The CDR3 totals 14 residues. CDR1 and CDR2 (germline): SGHTA, FQGNSA. CDR3 bases: TGTGCCAGCAGTCCTTGGGCCAGGGACACTGAAGCTTTCTTT. Protein sequence: CASSPWARDTEAFF. The complete variable domain, with remaining parts taken from reference TRBV7-2 and TRBJ1-1, reads GAGVSQSPSNKVTEKGKDVELRCDPISGHTALYWYRQSLGQGLEFLIYFQGNSAPDKSGLPSDRFSAERTGGSVSTLTIQRTQQEDSAVYLCASSPWARDTEAFFGQGTRLTVV.

This clone was counted once. The rearrangement links TRBV6-5 to TRBJ1-1, with D perhaps TRBD1 (5 bases). The CDR3 runs to 15 residues. Per the germline V gene, CDR1 is MNHEY and CDR2 is SVGAGI. The germline V and J ends were trimmed by 1 base and 3 bases, with 12 bases remaining between them. This CDR3 is CASSYWGSGDTEAFF. The CDR3 bases are TGTGCCAGCAGTTACTGGGGGAGCGGGGACACTGAAGCTTTCTTT.

The V call is TRBV18, the J call TRBJ1-4; 8 bases fit TRBD1. This CDR3 has 15 residues. Germline CDR1 KGHSH, CDR2 LQKENI. V shed 2 bases, J shed 5 bases, and the junction held 4 bases outside the gene matches. CDR3 DNA sequence: TGTGCCAGCTCACCAATGACAGGGGCGAATGAAAAACTGTTTTTT. Translation gives CASSPMTGANEKLFF.

The rearrangement joins TRBV27 to TRBJ2-1; 12 bases fit TRBD2. This CDR3 is built from 16 residues. CDR1 is MNHEY, CDR2 SMNVEV, per germline (reference sequence). V lost 4 bases to trimming and J lost 3 bases; unmatched junction nucleotides: 4. The CDR3 DNA follows: TGTGCCAGCAGTTCACTGGGACTAGCGGGCTACAATGAGCAGTTCTTC. Translating it yields CASSSLGLAGYNEQFF.

The chain has TRBV19 and TRBJ1-1; D unresolved. Germline assignment: CDR1 LNHDA and CDR2 SQIVND (reference sequence). This CDR3 has 11 amino acids. The V and J ends lost 7 bases and 4 bases respectively, with 7 bases between them. Written as DNA, the CDR3 is TGTGCCAGTATGTGGCTCACTGAAGCTTTCTTT. It codes for CASMWLTEAFF.

This clone was detected only once. The chain recombines TRBV3-1 (or the pseudogene TRBV3-2) with TRBJ2-1, with TRBD2 matching 10 bases. CDR3 length equals 16 residues. Looked up from germline, CDR1 is LGHDT and CDR2 is YNNKEL (reference sequence). V shed 4 bases, J shed 2 bases, and the junction held 5 bases outside the gene matches. CDR3 DNA sequence: TGTGCCAGCAGCCGATGGACTAGCGGAGCCTACAATGAGCAGTTCTTC. The encoded protein is CASSRWTSGAYNEQFF.

The CDR3 DNA reads TGTGCCTGGAGAGACAGGGTGGATCAGCCCCAGCATTTT. This codes for CAWRDRVDQPQHF. V and J are TRBV30 and TRBJ1-5, with 7 positions matching TRBD1. Germline CDR1 is GTSNPN and CDR2 is SVGIG (reference sequence). This CDR3 comprises 13 residues. V lost 3 bases and J lost 5; bases outside the gene matches: 4.

The count of this clone is one. The J gene is TRBJ2-3, the V gene TRBV5-6, with 7 bases fitting TRBD1. The V gene end was trimmed by 4 bases and the J gene end by 3 bases; junction bases not matched to a gene: 14. Looked up from germline, CDR1 is SGHDT and CDR2 is YYEEEE. The CDR3 has 17 residues. CDR3 protein: CASSPSRQGKGTDTQYF. The CDR3 region has the DNA TGTGCCAGCAGCCCTTCCAGACAGGGCAAGGGGACAGATACGCAGTATTTT.

The V call is TRBV4-1, the J call TRBJ2-5; 7 bases match TRBD2. With 4 bases clipped from V and 2 bases from J, the junction kept 4 bases outside the gene matches. The CDR3 is 14 amino acids. The germline V gene has CDR1 MGHRA and CDR2 YSYEKL. This CDR3 reads CASSPTGGQETQYF. The DNA for the CDR3 is TGCGCCAGCAGCCCCACCGGGGGGCAAGAGACCCAGTACTTC.

The genes are TRBV29-1 and TRBJ2-5; D is unresolved. There are 12 residues in the CDR3. V was pared by 5 bases and J by 2 bases, with 9 bases between. Germline assignment: CDR1 SQVTM and CDR2 ANQGSEA. The CDR3 spells CSVRTEQETQYF. The CDR3 DNA is TGCAGCGTTCGAACAGAGCAAGAGACCCAGTACTTC.

The chain combines TRBV19 with TRBJ2-2, with 7 bases aligning to TRBD2. The V and J ends lost 2 bases and 4 bases, in that order; junction bases with no gene match: 4. The V gene's germline CDR1 is LNHDA and CDR2 SQIVND (reference sequence). The length of the CDR3 is 15 residues. The CDR3 protein is CASSIRLAATGELFF. Here the CDR3 DNA reads TGTGCCAGTAGTATAAGACTAGCCGCCACCGGGGAGCTGTTTTTT.